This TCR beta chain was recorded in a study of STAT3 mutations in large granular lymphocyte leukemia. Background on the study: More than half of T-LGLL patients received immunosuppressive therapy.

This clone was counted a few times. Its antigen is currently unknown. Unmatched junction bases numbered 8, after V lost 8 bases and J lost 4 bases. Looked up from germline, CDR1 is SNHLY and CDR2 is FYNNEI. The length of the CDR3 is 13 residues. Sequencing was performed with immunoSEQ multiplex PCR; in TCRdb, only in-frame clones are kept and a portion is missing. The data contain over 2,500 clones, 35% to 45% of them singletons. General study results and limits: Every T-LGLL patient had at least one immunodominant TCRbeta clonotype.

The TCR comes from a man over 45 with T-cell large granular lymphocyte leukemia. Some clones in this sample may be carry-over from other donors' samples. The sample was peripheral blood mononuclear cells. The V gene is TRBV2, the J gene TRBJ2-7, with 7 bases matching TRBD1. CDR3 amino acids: CASAGTDNYEQYF. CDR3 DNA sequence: TGTGCCAGCGCCGGGACAGACAATTACGAGCAGTACTTC.